The 27 T cell receptor beta chains reported below all come from one sample, sequenced in a study of blood T cell repertoires in COVID-19. The table came from immunoSEQ multiplex PCR; TCRdb's copy has only in-frame clones and leaves some out. The data show 430,000 or so clones, nearly 90% seen once. Sequences were obtained from PBMCs or T cells enriched from blood (not recorded which). Receptors originate from a woman aged 18-35 years who had been exposed to COVID-19.

The J gene is TRBJ1-1, the V gene TRBV6-5, with 9 bases fitting TRBD1. CDR3 length equals 15 residues. The germline V gene encodes CDR1 MNHEY and CDR2 SVGAGI. V gave up 2 bases and J gave up 4 bases; unmatched junction bases: 5. The chain's CDR3 is CASSYLDRGATEAFF. CDR3 DNA: TGTGCCAGCAGTTACCTTGACAGGGGGGCCACTGAAGCTTTCTTT.

The V call is TRBV15, the J call TRBJ2-5; 7 nucleotides agree with TRBD1. Per germline, CDR1 LNHNV and CDR2 YYDKDF (reference sequence). CDR3 size: 13 residues. V gave up 8 bases and J gave up 3 bases; unmatched junction bases: 6. The CDR3 spells CATGTDPKETQYF. The CDR3 DNA sequence: TGTGCCACCGGGACAGACCCCAAAGAGACCCAGTACTTC.

V gene TRBV2 combines with J gene TRBJ2-2; 10 nucleotides agree with TRBD2. The CDR3 runs to 17 residues. V gave up 4 bases and J gave up 4 bases; unmatched junction bases: 9. The germline V gene encodes CDR1 SNHLY and CDR2 FYNNEI. The CDR3 region has the DNA TGTGCCAGCAGTGGCCCCGCAGCGGGAGGGGGCACCGGGGAGCTGTTTTTT. Residues: CASSGPAAGGGTGELFF. The full variable domain, its missing parts supplied by reference TRBV2 and TRBJ2-2, is EPEVTQTPSHQVTQMGQEVILRCVPISNHLYFYWYRQILGQKVEFLVSFYNNEISEKSEIFDDQFSVERPDGSNFTLKIRSTKLEDSAMYFCASSGPAAGGGTGELFFGEGSRLTVL.

This sequence joins TRBV7-9 and TRBJ2-7, with TRBD1 as a possible D gene (6 bases). Trimming took off 5 bases at V and 0 bases at J, with 14 bases between the two ends. The CDR3 has 15 residues. Germline V gene data show CDR1 as SEHNR and CDR2 as FQNEAQ (reference sequence). The CDR3 protein is CASSPQGLNSYEQYF. CDR3 bases: TGTGCCAGCAGCCCGCAGGGGCTAAACTCCTACGAGCAGTACTTC. The entire variable domain, with the rest obtained from reference TRBV7-9 and TRBJ2-7, is as follows: DTGVSQNPRHKITKRGQNVTFRCDPISEHNRLYWYRQTLGQGPEFLTYFQNEAQLEKSRLLSDRFSAERPKGSFSTLEIQRTEQGDSAMYLCASSPQGLNSYEQYFGPGTRLTVT.

The chain joins TRBV5-4 to TRBJ1-4; 9 bases fit TRBD1. Germline V gene sequence: CDR1 SGHNT, CDR2 YYREEE (reference sequence). V trimming: 2 bases; J trimming: 6 bases; junction bases outside the gene matches: 2. The CDR3 runs to 14 residues. Here the CDR3 DNA reads TGTGCCAGCAGCTTCGGGACAGGGTATGAAAAACTGTTTTTT. It yields the protein CASSFGTGYEKLFF. Full variable domain (rest looked up from reference TRBV5-4 and TRBJ1-4): ETGVTQSPTHLIKTRGQQVTLRCSSQSGHNTVSWYQQALGQGPQFIFQYYREEENGRGNFPPRFSGLQFPNYSSELNVNALELDDSALYLCASSFGTGYEKLFFGSGTQLSVL.

The V and J genes are TRBV7-9 and TRBJ1-4; D is ambiguous. Germline CDR1 is SEHNR and CDR2 is FQNEAQ (reference sequence). V lost 3 bases and J lost 0, with 11 bases in between. The CDR3 sequence is 16 residues long. The CDR3 region is CASSLPAGATNEKLFF. CDR3 DNA: TGTGCCAGCAGCTTGCCCGCGGGAGCAACTAATGAAAAACTGTTTTTT.

The chain employs TRBV28 and TRBJ2-5; TRBD2 aligns across 12 bases. J was trimmed by 4 bases and V by 4 bases; bases with no gene match: 19. The germline V gene has CDR1 MDHEN and CDR2 SYDVKM. This CDR3 comprises 20 residues. CDR3 nucleotides: TGTGCCAGCAGTTCAACCACTGAATACAGGCCGGGACTAGCGGGAGAGACCCAGTACTTC. This translates into CASSSTTEYRPGLAGETQYF. Full variable domain (remainder filled in from reference TRBV28 and TRBJ2-5): DVKVTQSSRYLVKRTGEKVFLECVQDMDHENMFWYRQDPGLGLRLIYFSYDVKMKEKGDIPEGYSVSREKKERFSLILESASTNQTSMYLCASSSTTEYRPGLAGETQYFGPGTRLLVL.

The chain is built from TRBV9 and TRBJ2-2; perhaps TRBD2 as D (5 bases). CDR3 size: 16 residues. The germline gives CDR1 SGDLS, CDR2 YYNGEE. V shed 0 bases and J shed 4 bases, with 13 bases lying between them. CDR3 amino acids: CASSVGGGPTTGELFF. Here the CDR3 DNA reads TGTGCCAGCAGCGTAGGAGGCGGGCCAACCACCGGGGAGCTGTTTTTT.

J is TRBJ1-6 and V is TRBV6-5, with D uncertain. Trimming left V 6 bases short and J 5 bases short, with 8 bases between. CDR3 length: 13 residues. Germline V gene sequence: CDR1 MNHEY, CDR2 SVGAGI. CDR3 residues: CASRRVNNSPLHF. The CDR3, as DNA: TGTGCCAGCAGGCGGGTCAATAATTCACCCCTCCACTTT.

This clone came up once. The J gene is TRBJ1-2, the V gene TRBV24-1, with TRBD1 identical over 8 bases. The J segment lost 8 bases and the V segment lost 4 bases, leaving 8 bases of the junction unmatched. The CDR3 contains 14 residues. Germline V lookup: CDR1 KGHDR, CDR2 SFDVKD. CDR3 amino acids: CATSDDRGPIGYTF. CDR3 coding DNA: TGTGCCACCAGTGACGACAGGGGACCGATCGGCTACACCTTC.

The rearrangement joins TRBV19 to TRBJ1-1; perhaps TRBD1 as D (6 bases). V was shortened by 0 bases and J by 5 bases, with 13 bases between the two germline ends. Germline CDR1 and CDR2: LNHDA and SQIVND (reference sequence). The CDR3 loop spans 15 amino acids. The DNA for the CDR3 is TGTGCCAGTAGTATAGACGGTAGGGGGAGAACTGAAGCTTTCTTT. It is translated as CASSIDGRGRTEAFF.

The chain combines TRBV29-1 with TRBJ1-3; D is ambiguous. Germline V gives CDR1 SQVTM, CDR2 ANQGSEA. Trimming pared 7 bases from V and 0 bases from J, leaving 7 bases between. This CDR3 contains 12 residues. The CDR3 DNA follows: TGCAGCGGAGTTAGCTCTGGAAACACCATATATTTT. It is translated as CSGVSSGNTIYF.

A few counts support this clone. The chain is built from TRBV21-1 and TRBJ1-5; TRBD1 is taken as the D call from the table, unchecked against the DNA. TRBV21-1 represents a pseudogene. This CDR3 spans 12 amino acids. DNA for the CDR3: TGTGCCAGCCAGGGGATCAATCAGCCCCAGCATTTT. It encodes CASQGINQPQHF.

The V gene is TRBV7-7, the J gene TRBJ2-5; 11 nucleotides agree with TRBD2. The CDR3 is 15 residues long. Unmatched junction bases numbered 5, after V lost 6 bases and J lost 2 bases. From germline, CDR1 is SSHAT and CDR2 FNYEAQ (reference sequence). The CDR3 bases are TGTGCCAGCAGTTTGGGACTAGCGGTTCAAGAGACCCAGTACTTC. Its translation: CASSLGLAVQETQYF.

V is TRBV28 and J is TRBJ1-1, with D hard to call. CDR1 MDHEN and CDR2 SYDVKM come from the germline V gene. The CDR3 sequence is 17 residues long. The germline V and J ends were trimmed by 3 bases and 2 bases, with 19 bases remaining between them. The CDR3 protein is CASSFSFSSELNTEAFF. The CDR3 coding sequence is TGTGCCAGCAGTTTCTCCTTCAGCTCGGAACTAAACACTGAAGCTTTCTTT.

V and J are TRBV6-5 and TRBJ2-7; 11 bases are shared with TRBD2. The CDR3 contains 15 residues. The V segment lost 2 bases and the J segment 0 bases; nucleotides outside the gene matches: 0. The germline V gene has CDR1 MNHEY and CDR2 SVGAGI. This chain's CDR3 is CASSYTSGSSYEQYF. The DNA for the CDR3 is TGTGCCAGCAGTTACACTAGCGGGAGCTCCTACGAGCAGTACTTC.

CDR3 loop: CASSPRFSGNTIYF. The CDR3 coding sequence is TGTGCCAGCAGCCCCCGGTTCTCTGGAAACACCATATATTTT. The J gene is TRBJ1-3, the V gene TRBV7-2; D is ambiguous. The CDR3 has 14 amino acids. Trimming shortened V by 5 bases and J by 0 bases, and 8 bases separated the two germline ends. CDR1 is SGHTA, CDR2 FQGNSA, per germline.

This clone was seen a handful of times. V is TRBV5-1 and J is TRBJ1-6, with D possibly being TRBD1 (6 bases). V lost 1 base, J lost 8 bases, and 10 bases lay in between. Germline assignment: CDR1 SGHRS and CDR2 YFSETQ. The CDR3 loop spans 14 amino acids. The CDR3, as DNA: TGCGCCAGCAGCTTGCTGAAGGGGGATTCACCCCTCCACTTT. It specifies CASSLLKGDSPLHF.

The V call is TRBV3-1 (or the pseudogene TRBV3-2), the J call TRBJ1-6; 8 bases match TRBD1. V trimming: 4 bases; J trimming: 7 bases; junction bases outside the gene matches: 3. The CDR3 has 14 residues. Germline V gene data show CDR1 as LGHDT and CDR2 as YNNKEL (reference sequence). CDR3 sequence: CASSPQGGNSPLHF. In DNA form, the CDR3 reads TGTGCCAGCAGCCCACAGGGGGGAAATTCACCCCTCCACTTT.

About this clone: This specimen includes other DNA sequences encoding the same CDR3. This chain links TRBV19 with TRBJ2-5; 8 nucleotides line up with TRBD2. Germline-derived CDR1 and CDR2 are LNHDA and SQIVND (reference sequence). J was trimmed by 0 bases and V by 1 base; bases with no gene match: 1. This CDR3 comprises 15 residues. CDR3 sequence (DNA): TGTGCCAGTAGTATAGGCGGGGGGAACCAAGAGACCCAGTACTTC. Translating it yields CASSIGGGNQETQYF.

A few counts support this clone. This sequence joins TRBV28 and TRBJ1-3, with D hard to call. Germline CDR1 reads MDHEN; CDR2 reads SYDVKM. The CDR3 is 15 residues long. V was trimmed by 3 bases and J by 2 bases, leaving 11 bases between them. CDR3 sequence (DNA): TGTGCCAGCAGTTTCGGTTCCACGGCTGGAAACACCATATATTTT. This codes for CASSFGSTAGNTIYF.

The CDR3 bases are TGTGCCAGCAGTTTAGCGGGAGGAACAGATACGCAGTATTTT. It specifies CASSLAGGTDTQYF. This chain joins TRBV28 and TRBJ2-3; 8 nucleotides agree with TRBD2. Looked up from germline, CDR1 is MDHEN and CDR2 is SYDVKM. The V and J ends lost 2 bases and 3 bases, in that order; junction bases with no gene match: 1. The CDR3 consists of 14 residues.

CDR3 sequence reads: CASSLVAGGEQYF. In DNA form, the CDR3 reads TGTGCCAGCAGCTTAGTGGCAGGGGGAGAGCAGTACTTC. This rearrangement joins TRBV7-8 to TRBJ2-7; 7 positions agree with TRBD1. Germline CDR1 and CDR2: SGHVS and FQNEAQ. Trimming cost V 1 base and J 7 bases; bases outside gene matches: 4. The CDR3 is made up of 13 amino acids.

This chain joins TRBV28 and TRBJ1-1; 9 nucleotides line up with TRBD1. The V and J ends lost 3 bases and 1 base, in that order; junction bases with no gene match: 6. This CDR3 is 16 amino acids long. Looked up from germline, CDR1 is MDHEN and CDR2 is SYDVKM. The CDR3 nucleotides read TGTGCCAGCAGTTTCGACAGGGGGTGGGGGAACACTGAAGCTTTCTTT. As protein: CASSFDRGWGNTEAFF.

The chain is built from TRBV12-3 or TRBV12-4 and TRBJ1-6; D remains unclear. With 5 bases removed from V and 4 bases from J, the gap between germline ends came to 6 bases. The CDR3 is 13 amino acids. CDR3 amino acids: CASSIGYNSPLHF. DNA of the CDR3: TGTGCCAGCAGTATCGGGTATAATTCACCCCTCCACTTT.

This chain uses TRBV5-6 with TRBJ1-2, with TRBD1 identical over 8 bases. This CDR3 has 14 residues. The germline V gene has CDR1 SGHDT and CDR2 YYEEEE. The V and J ends lost 5 bases and 4 bases, in that order; junction bases with no gene match: 7. The CDR3 region is CASSGQGLGYGYTF. Here the CDR3 DNA reads TGTGCCAGCAGTGGACAGGGTCTGGGCTATGGCTACACCTTC.

This chain joins TRBV28 and TRBJ2-7; TRBD1 matches 7 bases. The CDR3 has 13 residues. Germline CDR1 and CDR2: MDHEN and SYDVKM. Germline trimming cut 7 bases from V and 6 bases from J; bases unmatched to any gene: 9. The CDR3 is CASIPGQLGEQYF. CDR3 coding DNA: TGTGCCAGCATCCCGGGACAGCTAGGCGAGCAGTACTTC.